Listed here are 18 T cell receptor beta chains from one sample, sequenced in a study of blood T cells in healthy people across ages. Together with a sample-barcoded 5' primer, a J-beta primer mix was included in a second PCR lasting roughly 7 to 11 cycles. Each CDR3 protein is one row after TCRdb ran MiXCR on the 5' RACE reads. The sample includes 1.8 million or so distinct CDR3 sequences, roughly two fifths seen only once; the top ten take roughly 24%. What was sequenced was blood. All receptors come from a human donor in good health.

Here the CDR3 reads CASSHRYSGALTDTQYF. The CDR3 DNA reads TGTGCCAGCAGCCACCGGTACAGCGGGGCCCTCACAGATACGCAGTATTTT. The chain carries TRBV6-2 or TRBV6-3 and TRBJ2-3; 7 bases map to TRBD2. The junction had 14 bases not matched to a gene; V was cut back by 6 bases and J by 2 bases. The CDR3 is 17 amino acids. In germline, CDR1 is MNHEY, CDR2 SVGEGT.

The chain joins TRBV20-1 to TRBJ1-2, with 7 bases matching TRBD1. Germline lookup yields CDR1 DFQATT and CDR2 SNEGSKA (reference sequence). CDR3 length: 11 amino acids. The J segment lost 9 bases and the V segment lost 5 bases, leaving 6 bases of the junction unmatched. The CDR3 coding sequence is TGCAGTGCTTACGGGACAGTCAGCTACACCTTC. Translated, it gives CSAYGTVSYTF.

This clonotype was recorded a few times. The chain has TRBV29-1 and TRBJ1-4; D is possibly TRBD1 (6 bases). With 5 bases removed from V and 2 bases from J, the gap between germline ends came to 15 bases. The CDR3 runs 15 residues. The germline gives CDR1 SQVTM, CDR2 ANQGSEA. The DNA for the CDR3 is TGCAGCGTTCAACGTAAGGGGGGGACTAATGAAAAACTGTTTTTT. It encodes CSVQRKGGTNEKLFF.

On this clonotype itself: This CDR3 fails to terminate in the conserved phenylalanine or tryptophan, so it likely reflects a read error. The rearrangement uses TRBV19 and TRBJ2-6; no reliable D call. V gave up 7 bases and J gave up 2 bases, with 9 bases separating them. CDR3 length equals 14 residues. The germline V gene encodes CDR1 LNHDA and CDR2 SQIVND (reference sequence). For the CDR3, the DNA is TGTGCCAGTAAGATGGGGACTGGGGCCAACGTCCTGACTTTG. Encoded protein: CASKMGTGANVLTL.

Written as DNA, the CDR3 is TGCGCGACTCAGCCCACCCCCGGGGCCCAAGAGACCCAGTACTTC. It yields the protein CATQPTPGAQETQYF. The J gene is TRBJ2-5, the V gene TRBV5-1; either TRBD1 or TRBD2 may fit D (5 bases each). The CDR3 is made up of 15 amino acids. Germline V CDR1 and CDR2: SGHRS, YFSETQ.

The rearrangement uses TRBV7-9 and TRBJ1-1, with TRBD1 matching over 8 bases. V trimming: 7 bases; J trimming: 3 bases; junction bases outside the gene matches: 13. CDR3 size: 16 residues. In germline, CDR1 is SEHNR, CDR2 FQNEAQ (reference sequence). CDR3 protein: CASNPTRTGRDTEAFF. CDR3 DNA: TGTGCCAGCAACCCAACCCGGACAGGGCGGGACACTGAAGCTTTCTTT.

This clonotype has only a few counts. This sequence joins TRBV6-5 and TRBJ2-3; 9 nucleotides align to TRBD2. Germline CDR1 reads MNHEY; CDR2 reads SVGAGI. There are 15 residues in the CDR3. V shed 3 bases and J 6 bases; nucleotides not matched to a gene: 7. DNA for the CDR3: TGTGCCAGCAGTTATCAGCGGGGGGAGACGGATACGCAGTATTTT. Encoded protein: CASSYQRGETDTQYF.

Concerning this clonotype: Relative to the germline gene, one junction end is altered; a read error may explain this. The genes are TRBV12-3 or TRBV12-4 and TRBJ2-4; 7 nucleotides agree with TRBD1. TRBJ2-7 matches the DNA end more closely, so the J call is doubtful. This CDR3 spans 16 amino acids. The CDR3 spells CASSLWDSPPSNEQYF. Here the CDR3 DNA reads TGTGCCAGCAGTTTGTGGGACAGTCCCCCCTCCAACGAGCAGTACTTC.

The table lists this clonotype with many counts. The V gene is TRBV9, the J gene TRBJ2-3; TRBD1 matches 7 bases. CDR3 length: 16 residues. With 2 bases clipped from V and 4 bases from J, the junction kept 10 bases outside the gene matches. The germline CDR1 and CDR2 sequences are SGDLS and YYNGEE. CDR3 sequence: CASSVFQTGTADTQYF. CDR3 sequence (DNA): TGTGCCAGCAGCGTTTTCCAGACAGGGACCGCAGATACGCAGTATTTT.

The chain couples TRBV7-3 to TRBJ2-3; D unclear. V shed 0 bases and J shed 5 bases, with 6 bases lying between them. The CDR3 has 13 amino acids. CDR1 and CDR2 from the germline V gene are SGHTA and FQGTGA. The CDR3 nucleotides are TGTGCCAGCAGCTTAACCCGAGAAGATACGCAGTATTTT. Translating it yields CASSLTREDTQYF.

The table lists this clonotype with a few counts. V gene TRBV28 combines with J gene TRBJ2-3; 13 bases line up with TRBD2. Looked up from germline, CDR1 is MDHEN and CDR2 is SYDVKM. Trimming cost V 5 bases and J 5 bases; bases outside gene matches: 7. This CDR3 is 16 amino acids long. CDR3 amino acids: CASSPLAGGPIDTQYF. DNA for the CDR3: TGTGCCAGCAGTCCACTAGCGGGGGGGCCTATAGATACGCAGTATTTT.

CDR3 sequence (DNA): TGTACCAGCAGCTTTATTTCCGGGACAGATGAAAAACTGTTTTTT. Translated, it gives CTSSFISGTDEKLFF. This rearrangement joins TRBV7-2 to TRBJ1-4; TRBD1 matches at 7 bases. Germline CDR1 reads SGHTA; CDR2 reads FQGNSA. This CDR3 has 15 residues. V lost 3 bases, J lost 6 bases, and 7 bases stayed unmatched.

As to this clonotype: This could be a read error, since a much larger clone is one nucleotide away. The J gene is TRBJ2-6, the V gene TRBV12-3 or TRBV12-4, with TRBD2 as a possible D gene (5 bases). V lost 5 bases, J lost 0 bases, and 14 bases lay in between. The CDR3 consists of 17 residues. CDR3 bases: TGTGCCAGCAGTGGATATCGGGGTCCCTCTGGGGCCAACGTCCTGACTTTC. Protein product: CASSGYRGPSGANVLTF.

V and J are TRBV7-2 and TRBJ2-4; 10 positions agree with TRBD1. The J call is doubtful: the DNA matches TRBJ2-7 better. CDR3 length: 17 amino acids. Germline CDR1 reads SGHTA; CDR2 reads FQGNSA. The CDR3 sequence is CASSLYYRGQGWDEQYF. CDR3 nucleotide sequence: TGTGCCAGCAGCTTATACTACCGGGGACAGGGGTGGGACGAGCAGTACTTC.

This chain links TRBV7-2 with TRBJ1-6; 8 bases map to TRBD1. The germline CDR1 and CDR2 sequences are SGHTA and FQGNSA. The J segment lost 10 bases and the V segment lost 3 bases, leaving 5 bases of the junction unmatched. The CDR3 consists of 14 residues. The CDR3 protein is CASSFRDRSSPLHF. As DNA, the CDR3 is TGTGCCAGCAGCTTTCGGGACAGGAGCTCACCCCTCCACTTT.

In this sample, this clonotype turned up many times. The rearrangement joins TRBV7-9 to TRBJ2-1; 9 bases are a match to TRBD2. Germline-derived CDR1 and CDR2 are SEHNR and FQNEAQ (reference sequence). With 1 base clipped from V and 8 bases from J, the junction kept 3 bases outside the gene matches. This CDR3 has 14 amino acids. The CDR3 sequence is CASSLGLAGYEQFF. The DNA of the CDR3 is TGTGCCAGCAGCTTAGGTCTAGCGGGGTATGAGCAGTTCTTC.

This rearrangement joins TRBV27 to TRBJ2-5; TRBD1 matches 8 bases. The DNA end lines up better with TRBJ2-7; the J call may be wrong. The CDR3 spans 16 residues. Germline-derived CDR1 and CDR2 are MNHEY and SMNVEV (reference sequence). CDR3 amino acids: CASRPGTGGNPYEQYF. DNA of the CDR3: TGTGCCAGCAGGCCAGGCACAGGGGGAAATCCCTACGAGCAGTACTTC.

This clonotype was counted between two and nine times. The chain links TRBV7-2 to TRBJ2-1; possibly TRBD1 for D (5 bases). Trimming removed 2 bases from V and 8 bases from J, with 10 bases in between. The CDR3 extends over 13 amino acids. Germline CDR1 and CDR2: SGHTA and FQGNSA. The CDR3 coding sequence is TGTGCCAGCAGCTTATGGGGCGTGGATGAGCAGTTCTTC. It specifies CASSLWGVDEQFF.